These T cell receptor beta chains were read from a single sample in a study of shared clonotypes between healthy human individuals. Data came from immunoSEQ multiplex PCR; TCRdb stores just in-frame clones and leaves some out. The sample lists fewer than 600,000 clones, 79% occurring once. The material sequenced was PBMCs. Every receptor here comes from a woman between 40 and 50 years old in good health. Some clones in this sample may be carry-over from other donors' samples. Each CDR3 is given with its conserved first and last residue. Fields, in order: D gene, clone size, J gene, V gene, CDR3 DNA, CDR3 protein. D genes are given only for firm matches. Expanded clones get a size class; other rows say once, few or many, or leave the size out.

NA,NA,TRBJ1-3,TRBV10-2,TGCGCCAGTCGGGACTCTGGAAACACCATATATTTT,CASRDSGNTIYF
NA,NA,TRBJ2-1,TRBV11-3,TGTGCCAGCAGCTTAGGGAACCGGGCCGGGGCGGATGAGCAGTTCTTC,CASSLGNRAGADEQFF
NA,NA,TRBJ2-5,TRBV7-6,TGTGCCAGCAGCGGTGGGATAGGGGTTGAGACCCAGTACTTC,CASSGGIGVETQYF
NA,NA,TRBJ1-1,TRBV2,TGTGCCAGCAACCCAGACAGGAACACTGAAGCTTTCTTT,CASNPDRNTEAFF
NA,NA,TRBJ2-3,TRBV5-8,TGTGCCAGCGCTAGGGAGACAGTTGGCACAGATACGCAGTATTTT,CASARETVGTDTQYF
NA,NA,TRBJ1-2,TRBV15,TGTGCCACCAGCAGGGTGGGTTTTTACGGCTACACCTTC,CATSRVGFYGYTF
NA,NA,TRBJ2-3,TRBV15,TGTGCCACCAGCCCCCTGGCGGGGATCACAGATACGCAGTATTTT,CATSPLAGITDTQYF
NA,NA,TRBJ2-2,TRBV6-1,TGTGCCAGCAGACAACGAGCTAACACCGGGGAGCTGTTTTTT,CASRQRANTGELFF
TRBD2,NA,TRBJ2-5,TRBV5-1,TGCGCCAGCAGCTTACTAGCGGGAGGGCCGGGCACAGAGACCCAGTACTTC,CASSLLAGGPGTETQYF
TRBD1,once,TRBJ2-3,TRBV7-3,TGTGCCAGCAGCCCGAATAGTCCACAGGGGAGCCGCACAGATACGCAGTATTTT,CASSPNSPQGSRTDTQYF
NA,NA,TRBJ1-1,TRBV6-5,TGTGCCAGCAGTTACGGTCCAGGAACCGTTGGTGAAGCTTTCTTT,CASSYGPGTVGEAFF
TRBD2,NA,TRBJ2-1,TRBV10-3,TGTGCCATTAGCGGGATGAGAAATGAGCAGTTCTTC,CAISGMRNEQFF
NA,few,TRBJ2-1,TRBV28,TGTGCCAGCAGCCAACCGGACTCGTCGGGCAATGAGCAGTTCTTC,CASSQPDSSGNEQFF
TRBD2,NA,TRBJ2-3,TRBV7-9,TGTGCCAGCAGCTCACCCGGGACTAGCGGTGGCACAGATACGCAGTATTTT,CASSSPGTSGGTDTQYF
TRBD2,NA,TRBJ2-1,TRBV27,TGTGCCAGCAGTTCGGCTAGCGGTAGGGCGGTTGAGCAGTTCTTC,CASSSASGRAVEQFF
TRBD2,NA,TRBJ2-5,TRBV5-5,TGTGCCAGCCTACTAGCGGGACGCCAAGAGACCCAGTACTTC,CASLLAGRQETQYF
TRBD1,few,TRBJ1-5,TRBV7-9,TGTGCCAGCAGCTACGACAGGGTCGGCCAGCCCCAGCATTTT,CASSYDRVGQPQHF
NA,NA,TRBJ2-1,TRBV5-1,TGCGCCAGCAGCTTGAACGCTGAGCAGTTCTTC,CASSLNAEQFF
NA,NA,TRBJ2-2,TRBV2,TGTGCCACAGGTGATTCGGTCGGGGAGCTGTTTTTT,CATGDSVGELFF
NA,once,TRBJ2-1,TRBV2,TGTGCCAGTCTAATGGGCCTAGCAACCACTAATGAGCAGTTCTTC,CASLMGLATTNEQFF
NA,NA,TRBJ2-1,TRBV29-1,TGCAGCGTTGAAGGGGGTTGGGCTAGCCCGTCCTACAATGAGCAGTTCTTC,CSVEGGWASPSYNEQFF
TRBD2,NA,TRBJ2-2,TRBV6-6,TGTGCCAGCACCACTTTAGCGGGAGGGGCCGGGGAGCTGTTTTTT,CASTTLAGGAGELFF
NA,NA,TRBJ1-3,TRBV2,TGTGCCAGCACTCAGGGCTTCGGAAACACCATATATTTT,CASTQGFGNTIYF
TRBD1,NA,TRBJ1-1,TRBV30,TGTGCCTGGAAGACAGGGGACGGCACTGAAGCTTTCTTT,CAWKTGDGTEAFF
TRBD1,NA,TRBJ2-3,TRBV7-3,TGTGCCAGCAGCCGAGAGACAGGGCTCCTTGCAGATACGCAGTATTTT,CASSRETGLLADTQYF
TRBD1,NA,TRBJ1-6,TRBV2,TGTGCCAGCGCCCGGGACAGCGGGTCACCCCTCCACTTT,CASARDSGSPLHF
NA,once,TRBJ1-5,TRBV18,TGTGCCAGCTCACCATTCAGGATTAATCAGCCCCAGCATTTT,CASSPFRINQPQHF
TRBD1,NA,TRBJ2-7,TRBV10-3,TGTGCCTCCACGGGACAGCCGAGATCCTACGAGCAGTACTTC,CASTGQPRSYEQYF
NA,NA,TRBJ2-1,TRBV16,TGTGCCAGCAGTCCTCTACAGGGCTACCGCTACAATGAGCAGTTCTTC,CASSPLQGYRYNEQFF
NA,NA,TRBJ1-1,TRBV28,TGTGCCAGCAGGGGCAGTAACACTGAAGCTTTCTTT,CASRGSNTEAFF
NA,NA,TRBJ2-3,TRBV5-1,TGCGCCAGCAGCTTTCCCGGTCGGCCAGATACGCAGTATTTT,CASSFPGRPDTQYF
TRBD2,few,TRBJ2-1,TRBV11-2,TGTGCCAGCAGCTTACACGGACTAGCGGGATACAATGAGCAGTTCTTC,CASSLHGLAGYNEQFF
NA,NA,TRBJ1-1,TRBV9,TGTGCCAGCAGCGCCCACACAGGGAGGAACACTGAAGCTTTCTTT,CASSAHTGRNTEAFF
TRBD1,NA,TRBJ1-3,TRBV30,TGTGCCGTGGGACAGGGGGCTGGAAACACCATATATTTT,CAVGQGAGNTIYF
TRBD1,NA,TRBJ2-2,TRBV2,TGTGCCAGCCGGACAGGGCGGAACACCGGGGAGCTGTTTTTT,CASRTGRNTGELFF
NA,once,TRBJ2-7,TRBV5-1,TGCGCCAGCAGCGCAACCTCCTACGAGCAGTACTTC,CASSATSYEQYF
NA,NA,TRBJ2-6,TRBV9,TGTGCCAGCAGCGAGGTCCTTCGGAGCGCTGGGGCCAACGTCCTGACTTTC,CASSEVLRSAGANVLTF
TRBD1,NA,TRBJ1-5,TRBV4-3,TGCGCCAGCAGCCAAGTTGCCGACCGCCGGGACAGTTTTCTTTGTCAGCCCCAGCATTTT,CASSQVADRRDSFLCQPQHF
TRBD1,few,TRBJ1-1,TRBV7-8,TGTGCCAGCAGCACCGGACAGGGTTCGGAAGCTTTCTTT,CASSTGQGSEAFF
NA,few,TRBJ1-2,TRBV10-2,TGCGCCAGCAGCCAACAGGGAACTGGCTACACCTTC,CASSQQGTGYTF
TRBD1,NA,TRBJ2-7,TRBV11-2,TGTGCCAGCAGCTCGGGACAGTCTTACGAGCAGTACTTC,CASSSGQSYEQYF
TRBD1,once,TRBJ2-2,TRBV18,TGTGCCAGCTCACCACCCACAGGGGGCGCATCCCTCACCGGGGAGCTGTTTTTT,CASSPPTGGASLTGELFF
NA,NA,TRBJ1-3,TRBV5-1,TGCGCCAGCAGCCGCGAGGGACTGAGCTCTGGAAACACCATATATTTT,CASSREGLSSGNTIYF
NA,NA,TRBJ2-1,TRBV6-1,TGTGCCAGCAGTGGGGGGGGGCATAGTGACAATGAGCAGTTCTTC,CASSGGGHSDNEQFF
TRBD1,many,TRBJ1-5,TRBV28,TGTGCCATCTCAAGGGCTCAGGGGGCGAGCAATCAGCCCCAGCATTTT,CAISRAQGASNQPQHF